This T cell receptor beta chain was captured in a study of blood T cell repertoires in COVID-19. V was cut by 8 bases and J by 0 bases, with 13 bases left in between. The CDR3 extends over 14 amino acids. CDR1 and CDR2 from the germline V gene are SQVTM and ANQGSEA. Generated by immunoSEQ multiplex PCR, the TCRdb table keeps only in-frame clones and is missing some. The sample lists about 58,000 clones, about 83% occurring once. The sequence was collected from a man in his forties or fifties with active COVID-19. The gene calls are TRBV29-1 and TRBJ1-4, with D uncertain. The sample taken for sequencing was peripheral blood. CDR3 nucleotides: TGCAGCTACAAGATGACACCAACTAATGAAAAACTGTTTTTT. Translating gives CSYKMTPTNEKLFF.